A selection of T cell receptor beta chains follows, all from one sample in a study of T cell responses to AZD1222 COVID-19 vaccine. Data came from immunoSEQ multiplex PCR; TCRdb stores just in-frame clones and leaves some out. The profile shows over 100,000 clones, 85% to 90% of them singletons. The sequences come from peripheral blood, collected on day 0 of AZD1222 vaccination. The receptors come from an adult in good health. CDR3s include the opening cysteine and the closing phenylalanine or tryptophan. Each record gives: V gene, clone size, J gene, D gene, CDR3 protein, CDR3 DNA. A D gene is named only where the DNA matches it firmly. Not all rows give a size; the values are once, few, many and, for expanded clones, a class.

TRBV29-1,-,TRBJ1-2,-,CSVVRAAAPDGYTF,TGCAGCGTTGTTAGAGCCGCGGCACCGGATGGCTACACCTTC
TRBV29-1,-,TRBJ2-1,-,CSVDRAVSSGEQFF,TGCAGCGTTGACAGGGCCGTATCCAGCGGTGAGCAGTTCTTC
TRBV15,-,TRBJ1-5,-,CATSRDSWSGASNQPQHF,TGTGCCACCAGCAGAGATTCGTGGTCAGGGGCGAGCAATCAGCCCCAGCATTTT
TRBV18,-,TRBJ1-4,TRBD1,CASSEGQGTNEKLFF,TGTGCCAGCTCGGAGGGACAGGGAACTAATGAAAAACTGTTTTTT
TRBV2,-,TRBJ1-4,-,CASSERANEKLFF,TGTGCCAGCAGTGAACGAGCTAATGAAAAACTGTTTTTT
TRBV4-1,few,TRBJ1-2,TRBD1,CASSQGAGTGGNYGYTF,TGCGCCAGCAGCCAAGGAGCCGGGACAGGGGGAAACTATGGCTACACCTTC
TRBV5-1,-,TRBJ1-1,TRBD1,CASNGQGGLNTEAFF,TGCGCCAGCAACGGACAGGGGGGGTTGAACACTGAAGCTTTCTTT
TRBV10-3,-,TRBJ2-7,-,CAISESPGSYEQYF,TGTGCCATCAGTGAGTCTCCGGGAAGTTACGAGCAGTACTTC
TRBV6-6,-,TRBJ1-1,TRBD1,CASSSGGAEAFF,TGTGCCAGCAGTTCAGGGGGCGCCGAAGCTTTCTTT
TRBV6-5,-,TRBJ2-5,TRBD1,CASSFSQGAGETQYF,TGTGCCAGCAGTTTCTCACAGGGGGCAGGGGAGACCCAGTACTTC
TRBV7-2,-,TRBJ1-5,-,CASSLIFGQPQHF,TGTGCCAGCAGCTTGATCTTTGGTCAGCCCCAGCATTTT
TRBV6-5,-,TRBJ1-2,TRBD1,CASRLWTGDGYTF,TGTGCCAGCAGGCTATGGACAGGGGATGGCTACACCTTC
TRBV6-6,-,TRBJ1-5,-,CASSRDGYSNQPQHF,TGTGCCAGCAGTAGAGACGGATATAGCAATCAGCCCCAGCATTTT
TRBV29-1,-,TRBJ1-4,-,CSVEGIRVLWDEKLFF,TGCAGCGTTGAAGGAATCAGGGTACTATGGGATGAAAAACTGTTTTTT
TRBV23-1,-,TRBJ2-7,-,CARGGEPNREQYF,TGCGCCAGAGGGGGGGAACCCAACAGGGAGCAGTACTTC
TRBV18,-,TRBJ1-1,-,CASSPTTDTEAFF,TGTGCCAGCTCACCAACGACAGACACTGAAGCTTTCTTT
TRBV5-4,-,TRBJ1-3,TRBD1,CASSLARGLGNTIYF,TGTGCCAGCAGCTTGGCCAGGGGGCTTGGAAACACCATATATTTT
TRBV29-1,-,TRBJ2-5,-,CSVRQGGETQYF,TGCAGCGTCAGACAGGGAGGGGAGACCCAGTACTTC
TRBV18,once,TRBJ1-2,TRBD1,CASSPQPGGAPYGYTF,TGTGCCAGCTCACCACAGCCAGGGGGCGCACCCTATGGCTACACCTTC
TRBV9,-,TRBJ2-6,-,CASSVSSGANVLTF,TGTGCCAGCAGCGTAAGCTCTGGGGCCAACGTCCTGACTTTC
TRBV7-3,-,TRBJ2-7,-,CASSLRGEKAYEQYF,TGTGCCAGCAGCTTAAGAGGGGAGAAAGCCTACGAGCAGTACTTC
TRBV7-9,-,TRBJ1-2,-,CASSLANNYGYTF,TGTGCCAGCAGCTTAGCCAACAACTATGGCTACACCTTC
TRBV20-1,-,TRBJ1-3,-,CSGGVGNTIYF,TGCAGTGGGGGGGTGGGAAACACCATATATTTT
TRBV28,-,TRBJ1-1,-,CATGRMNTEAFF,TGTGCCACGGGACGGATGAACACTGAAGCTTTCTTT
TRBV7-3,-,TRBJ2-7,-,CASSLGAGPYEQYF,TGTGCCAGCAGCTTAGGGGCAGGCCCCTACGAGCAGTACTTC
TRBV30,-,TRBJ1-2,-,CAWSVSGTVYGYTF,TGTGCCTGGAGTGTAAGCGGGACGGTTTATGGCTACACCTTC
TRBV6-6,-,TRBJ1-1,-,CASSYSLFRDSTEAFF,TGTGCCAGCAGTTACTCGTTATTTAGGGATAGCACTGAAGCTTTCTTT
TRBV21-1,-,TRBJ1-2,-,CASSGARDRNYGYTF,TGTGCCAGCAGCGGGGCTCGGGACAGGAACTATGGCTACACCTTC
TRBV12-3/TRBV12-4,-,TRBJ2-3,-,CASSFARGTQYF,TGTGCCAGCAGTTTCGCGCGCGGTACGCAGTATTTT
TRBV5-4,-,TRBJ1-2,-,CASSPPLDSGSGYTF,TGTGCCAGCAGCCCCCCCTTGGACAGCGGGAGCGGCTACACCTTC
TRBV9,-,TRBJ1-1,-,CASSVGRHGTEAFF,TGTGCCAGCAGCGTAGGGAGACACGGCACTGAAGCTTTCTTT
TRBV18,-,TRBJ1-2,-,CASSPRRELYGYTF,TGTGCCAGCTCACCGAGAAGGGAACTTTACGGCTACACCTTC
TRBV30,-,TRBJ2-1,-,CAWSVGQGEAEQFF,TGTGCCTGGAGTGTGGGGCAGGGCGAAGCTGAGCAGTTCTTC
TRBV30,-,TRBJ1-3,-,CAWSGGSRNTIYF,TGTGCCTGGAGTGGGGGGTCCAGAAACACCATATATTTT
TRBV3-1/TRBV3-2,-,TRBJ1-2,-,CASSVPGGMGYTF,TGTGCCAGCAGCGTCCCGGGGGGAATGGGCTACACCTTC
TRBV27,-,TRBJ1-1,-,CASSDQGNTEAFF,TGTGCCAGCAGTGATCAGGGTAACACTGAAGCTTTCTTT
TRBV7-7,-,TRBJ2-1,TRBD1,CASSRDRGVDEQFF,TGTGCTAGCAGCCGGGACAGGGGTGTGGATGAGCAGTTCTTC
TRBV27,-,TRBJ2-1,-,CATQNWRSNEQFF,TGTGCCACCCAAAACTGGCGGAGCAATGAGCAGTTCTTC
TRBV9,-,TRBJ2-1,-,CASSVFGTTYNEQFF,TGTGCCAGCAGCGTATTTGGGACCACCTACAATGAGCAGTTCTTC
TRBV7-9,-,TRBJ1-1,TRBD1,CASSFRLRTGGKMNTEAFF,TGTGCCAGCAGCTTTAGACTCCGGACAGGGGGGAAAATGAACACTGAAGCTTTCTTT
TRBV7-4,-,TRBJ2-7,TRBD1,CASSPRARDRAYEQYF,TGTGCCAGCAGCCCTAGGGCTCGAGACAGGGCCTACGAGCAGTACTTC
TRBV30,-,TRBJ1-5,-,CAWSPGHHSNQPQHF,TGTGCCTGGAGTCCGGGACACCATAGCAATCAGCCCCAGCATTTT
TRBV29-1,-,TRBJ2-1,TRBD2,CSVKPAGLAGEYEQFF,TGCAGCGTTAAGCCCGCCGGACTAGCGGGAGAATATGAGCAGTTCTTC
TRBV27,-,TRBJ2-2,-,CASSLRGSGELFF,TGTGCCAGCAGTTTACGAGGGTCCGGGGAGCTGTTTTTT
TRBV6-5,-,TRBJ2-1,-,CASSYARRAPEQFF,TGTGCCAGCAGTTATGCGAGGAGGGCTCCTGAGCAGTTCTTC
TRBV5-4,-,TRBJ1-6,-,CASSLGPRSSYNSPLHF,TGTGCCAGCAGCTTGGGGCCCCGGAGCTCCTATAATTCACCCCTCCACTTT